Listed below are T cell receptor beta chains from one sample, sequenced in a study of blood T cell repertoires in COVID-19. Produced via immunoSEQ multiplex PCR; TCRdb's table is partial and in-frame only. Of about 280,000 clones listed, about four fifths are singletons. Sequenced sample: peripheral blood. These receptors were collected from a woman aged 45-60 years who had recovered from COVID-19. Each CDR3 is given without its conserved first and last residue.

V gene	CDR3 length	J gene	CDR3 protein
TRBV2	12	TRBJ2-7	ASSDGTSFYEQY
TRBV7-8	11	TRBJ1-2	ASSLIANYGYT
TRBV5-1	12	TRBJ1-2	ASSPDRVGYGYT
TRBV4-2	12	TRBJ2-4	ASSQDSGENIQY
TRBV7-2	10	TRBJ1-6	ASSLTETPLH
TRBV10-1	12	TRBJ1-4	ASSFRGTNEKLF
TRBV28	13	TRBJ1-4	ASSLSSGASEKLF
TRBV7-3	13	TRBJ2-7	ASSPSGGGAHEQY
TRBV30	12	TRBJ1-5	AWSRVFRNQPQH
TRBV7-2	11	TRBJ1-4	ASSWMTAEKLF
TRBV18	14	TRBJ2-3	ASSPATGQRTDTQY
TRBV4-1	15	TRBJ1-4	ASSRAGTPATNEKLF
TRBV24-1	13	TRBJ2-6	ATSDFGRGANVLT
TRBV10-3	14	TRBJ2-7	AISRSTRDRGGEQY
TRBV7-2	12	TRBJ2-7	ASSLGDRSYEQY
TRBV3-1/TRBV3-2	12	TRBJ1-2	ASSLQGTGGGYT
TRBV6-5	11	TRBJ1-2	ASSQPENYGYT
TRBV2	16	TRBJ2-6	ASSEAPPGGAGANVLT
TRBV20-1	12	TRBJ1-1	SASNPSGDTEAF
TRBV18	10	TRBJ2-7	ASWGTSYEQY
TRBV5-3	13	TRBJ2-7	ATIPGSGRCYEQY
TRBV28	12	TRBJ1-1	ASTIPRVGTEAF
TRBV11-2	11	TRBJ2-7	ASSLSRGYEQY
TRBV28	15	TRBJ2-2	ASSLGVWGENTGELF
TRBV7-2	13	TRBJ2-7	ASSLLGTSGSEQY
TRBV6-2/TRBV6-3	12	TRBJ2-2	ASSRDYITGELF
TRBV28	16	TRBJ2-3	ASSPIFDSGGLRDTQY
TRBV29-1	9	TRBJ1-2	SGRGVNGYT
TRBV4-2	13	TRBJ1-2	ASSRGQSVNYGYT
TRBV4-1	14	TRBJ1-3	ASSQDSTASWNTIY
TRBV6-2/TRBV6-3	15	TRBJ2-5	ASSPHPRLADQETQY
TRBV19	11	TRBJ2-1	ASSWGGANEQF
TRBV19	13	TRBJ1-3	ASSMHTGAGNTIY
TRBV9	12	TRBJ2-2	ASQRLGGSGELF
TRBV7-3	13	TRBJ2-4	ASSSLREGGNIQY
TRBV5-1	14	TRBJ2-7	ASSPESGTSIHEQY
TRBV2	12	TRBJ2-3	ASLRDRGPDTQY
TRBV7-6	13	TRBJ1-1	ASSRPSGANTEAF
TRBV14	12	TRBJ1-2	ASSQVQGGSGYT
TRBV4-3	18	TRBJ2-1	ASSQDRGGKAVNSYNEQF
TRBV5-1	15	TRBJ2-5	ASSSKRLAGHQETQY
TRBV19	13	TRBJ1-6	ASRQGSATYSPLH
TRBV23-1	14	TRBJ1-4	ASSQSLAGGGGKLF
TRBV4-1	14	TRBJ1-5	ASSQFYRGSNQPQH
TRBV27	14	TRBJ2-7	ASSVALAGGPGEQY
TRBV4-1	13	TRBJ2-2	ASSQAGLNTGELF
TRBV6-5	12	TRBJ1-1	ASSFYPRGTEAF
TRBV7-2	12	TRBJ2-7	ASSTNGPTYEQY
TRBV4-2	13	TRBJ1-2	ASSQGDRDYYGYT